The clone carrying this T cell receptor beta chain was counted between two and nine times. Antigen: not known. CDR1 is MNHNS and CDR2 is SASEGT in the germline V gene. Trimming took 8 bases from V and 1 from J; bases not matched to a gene: 5. The CDR3 has 13 amino acids. This specimen belongs to a study of T-cell reconstitution after alpha-beta-depleted transplantation in children. The study, taken as a whole, reports: Elevated TCRbeta diversity at day 60 was traced, in some patients, to surviving recipient T cells and thymic progenitors. The main origin of T-cell counts and diversity one year after transplant was newly produced T cells. Two months or so post-transplant, alpha-beta T cells reportedly derived from several hundred expanded graft clones.

Unique molecular identifiers were incorporated when the TCRbeta library was constructed. TCRdb used MiXCR to reprocess the PCR reads, holding one entry per CDR3 protein. The data contain around 600,000 distinct CDR3 sequences, 20% to 25% of them seen just once; the ten biggest clones take up roughly 14%. This TCR was recovered from a boy younger than two who had a stem cell transplant for acute myeloid leukemia, so the T cells may come from the graft donor. The input for sequencing was PBMCs, mostly from graft donor cells, taken 360 days after TCRalphabeta/CD19-depleted stem cell transplant. This chain uses TRBV6-1 with TRBJ2-7; 7 positions agree with TRBD1. The CDR3: CASQTGVSYEQYV. The CDR3 DNA sequence: TGTGCCAGCCAAACAGGGGTGTCCTACGAGCAGTACGTC.